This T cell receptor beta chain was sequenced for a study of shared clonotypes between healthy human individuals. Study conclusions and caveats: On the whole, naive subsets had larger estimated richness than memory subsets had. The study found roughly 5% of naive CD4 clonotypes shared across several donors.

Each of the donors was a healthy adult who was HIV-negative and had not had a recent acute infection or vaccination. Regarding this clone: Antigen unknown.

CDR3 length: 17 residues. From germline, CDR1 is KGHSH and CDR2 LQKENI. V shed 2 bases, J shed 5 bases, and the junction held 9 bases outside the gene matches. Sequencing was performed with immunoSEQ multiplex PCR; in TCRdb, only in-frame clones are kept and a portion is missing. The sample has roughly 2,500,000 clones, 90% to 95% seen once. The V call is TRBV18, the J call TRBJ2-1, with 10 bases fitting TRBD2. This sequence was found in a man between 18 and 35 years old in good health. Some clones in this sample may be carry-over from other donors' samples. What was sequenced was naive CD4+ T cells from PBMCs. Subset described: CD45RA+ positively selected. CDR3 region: CASSPWTSGKGNNEQFF. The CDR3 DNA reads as TGTGCCAGCTCACCATGGACTAGCGGAAAAGGAAACAATGAGCAGTTCTTC.